Listed below are T cell receptor beta chains from one sample, sequenced in a study of blood T cell repertoires in COVID-19. Measured with immunoSEQ multiplex PCR; TCRdb has only the in-frame clones, and not every one. The data show 91,000 or so clones, about 87% seen once. The sequenced sample consisted of peripheral blood. Receptors originate from a human donor in a cohort sampled during active COVID-19. The CDR3 runs from the conserved cysteine through the conserved F or W. The D gene is left open where the match is weak. Expanded clones get a size class; other rows say once, few or many, or leave the size out.

TRBD1 | TRBJ1-5 | . | TRBV7-8 | CASSLRGQRDQPQHF | TGTGCCAGCAGCTTAAGGGGACAGAGGGATCAGCCCCAGCATTTT
. | TRBJ1-1 | . | TRBV7-9 | CASTNPGNTEAFF | TGTGCCAGCACCAACCCGGGGAACACTGAAGCTTTCTTT
. | TRBJ1-5 | . | TRBV27 | CASSLSFNQPQHF | TGTGCCAGCAGTTTATCCTTCAATCAGCCCCAGCATTTT
. | TRBJ2-3 | . | TRBV3-1/TRBV3-2 | CASSPPGTLGGDTQYF | TGTGCCAGCAGCCCCCCGGGGACATTGGGGGGGGATACGCAGTATTTT
. | TRBJ2-7 | . | TRBV28 | CASSSLLEQYF | TGTGCCAGCAGTTCCCTCCTTGAGCAGTACTTC
TRBD2 | TRBJ2-1 | once | TRBV20-1 | CSAGTISQFF | TGCAGTGCCGGGACTATCTCGCAGTTCTTC
. | TRBJ2-6 | . | TRBV19 | CASSPGQGDRVLTF | TGTGCCAGTAGCCCCGGCCAGGGTGACCGGGTCCTGACTTTC
TRBD1 | TRBJ2-1 | . | TRBV7-9 | CASSADRGSYNEQFF | TGTGCCAGCAGCGCCGACAGGGGCTCCTACAATGAGCAGTTCTTC
TRBD1 | TRBJ2-5 | once | TRBV6-2/TRBV6-3 | CASSKTGGGETQYF | TGTGCCAGCAGTAAAACAGGGGGTGGAGAGACCCAGTACTTC
. | TRBJ2-1 | once | TRBV7-5 | CARSLLRAPPPNEQFF | TGTGCCAGAAGCTTACTGAGGGCCCCCCCACCCAATGAGCAGTTCTTC
. | TRBJ2-1 | . | TRBV7-9 | CASLTTSRSYNEQFF | TGTGCCAGCCTAACTACTAGCAGATCCTACAATGAGCAGTTCTTC
TRBD2 | TRBJ2-3 | once | TRBV7-9 | CASSLFGLAGGTDTQYF | TGTGCCAGCAGCTTATTCGGACTAGCGGGGGGCACAGATACGCAGTATTTT
. | TRBJ2-7 | . | TRBV12-3/TRBV12-4 | CASSPPGAYEQYF | TGTGCCAGCAGTCCCCCCGGAGCCTACGAGCAGTACTTC
TRBD1 | TRBJ2-1 | . | TRBV9 | CASSVAPGGRDEQFF | TGTGCCAGCAGCGTAGCTCCAGGGGGCAGGGATGAGCAGTTCTTC
TRBD2 | TRBJ2-1 | . | TRBV6-5 | CASSYWGSGSDEQFF | TGTGCCAGCAGTTACTGGGGTAGCGGGAGCGATGAGCAGTTCTTC
. | TRBJ2-6 | . | TRBV11-2 | CASSLVSYGGSGANVLTF | TGTGCCAGCAGCTTAGTCTCTTATGGCGGCTCTGGGGCCAACGTCCTGACTTTC
. | TRBJ1-1 | . | TRBV6-5 | CASSTTGGNTEAFF | TGTGCCAGCAGTACGACGGGGGGGAACACTGAAGCTTTCTTT
. | TRBJ2-1 | . | TRBV5-6 | CASSLVAVMVNEQFF | TGTGCCAGCAGCTTGGTAGCGGTAATGGTGAATGAGCAGTTCTTC
. | TRBJ2-2 | . | TRBV6-4 | CASSPIAETNTGELFF | TGTGCCAGCAGTCCAATAGCGGAAACGAACACCGGGGAGCTGTTTTTT
. | TRBJ1-1 | . | TRBV5-1 | CASSPRSRQRSLMNTEAFF | TGCGCCAGCAGCCCCCGTTCGCGACAGCGCTCCCTAATGAACACTGAAGCTTTCTTT
. | TRBJ2-7 | . | TRBV4-3 | CASSQDPGYSYEQYF | TGCGCCAGCAGCCAAGATCCCGGTTACTCCTACGAGCAGTACTTC
. | TRBJ1-2 | . | TRBV5-5 | CASSLVGAPGYGYTF | TGTGCCAGCAGCTTGGTAGGGGCCCCGGGCTATGGCTACACCTTC
TRBD1 | TRBJ2-7 | . | TRBV7-8 | CASSLALDRVPYEQYF | TGTGCCAGCAGCTTAGCGCTTGACAGGGTACCCTACGAGCAGTACTTC
. | TRBJ2-3 | once | TRBV14 | CASSQVSADTQYF | TGTGCCAGCAGCCAAGTATCGGCAGATACGCAGTATTTT
TRBD2 | TRBJ2-7 | . | TRBV6-4 | CASSPGTSGGEQYF | TGTGCCAGCAGCCCCGGGACTAGCGGAGGCGAGCAGTACTTC
TRBD2 | TRBJ2-2 | . | TRBV5-5 | CASSLFPNLAGGNTGELFF | TGTGCCAGCAGCTTGTTCCCAAACCTAGCGGGGGGTAACACCGGGGAGCTGTTTTTT
TRBD1 | TRBJ2-7 | few | TRBV19 | CASSIGDRGGYEQYF | TGTGCCAGTAGTATTGGGGACAGGGGTGGATACGAGCAGTACTTC
TRBD2 | TRBJ2-2 | . | TRBV6-5 | CASGGLANTGELFF | TGTGCCAGCGGGGGACTAGCGAACACCGGGGAGCTGTTTTTT
TRBD2 | TRBJ2-1 | . | TRBV27 | CASSSLGLAGDNEQFF | TGTGCCAGCAGTTCCCTAGGACTAGCGGGAGACAATGAGCAGTTCTTC
. | TRBJ2-5 | . | TRBV6-1 | CASSEVGAETQYF | TGTGCCAGCAGTGAAGTGGGGGCGGAGACCCAGTACTTC
TRBD1 | TRBJ2-1 | . | TRBV2 | CASRDRVGYNEQFF | TGTGCCAGTAGGGACAGGGTGGGGTACAATGAGCAGTTCTTC
. | TRBJ1-4 | . | TRBV7-8 | CASSLAKGANEKLFF | TGTGCCAGCAGCTTAGCGAAGGGAGCTAATGAAAAACTGTTTTTT
. | TRBJ2-3 | once | TRBV10-3 | CAINEGPSTDTQYF | TGTGCCATCAATGAGGGGCCATCCACAGATACGCAGTATTTT
. | TRBJ2-7 | . | TRBV7-9 | CASSIDNAYEQYF | TGTGCCAGCAGCATCGACAACGCCTACGAGCAGTACTTC
TRBD1 | TRBJ1-3 | once | TRBV24-1 | CATSEWTGFSSGNTIYF | TGTGCCACCAGTGAATGGACAGGTTTTTCCTCTGGAAACACCATATATTTT
TRBD2 | TRBJ2-7 | . | TRBV5-1 | CASSPGTSGGVSYEQYF | TGCGCCAGCAGCCCGGGGACTAGCGGGGGGGTTTCCTACGAGCAGTACTTC
TRBD1 | TRBJ1-2 | . | TRBV24-1 | CATSDLSLGGTGYTF | TGTGCCACCAGTGATTTGTCCCTAGGGGGCACGGGCTACACCTTC
. | TRBJ1-5 | . | TRBV6-2/TRBV6-3 | CASSYSRDLGNQPQHF | TGTGCCAGCAGTTACTCTCGGGACTTGGGTAATCAGCCCCAGCATTTT
TRBD1 | TRBJ1-1 | . | TRBV7-2 | CASSLTGDRGQTEAFF | TGTGCCAGCAGCTTAACCGGGGACAGGGGGCAGACTGAAGCTTTCTTT
TRBD2 | TRBJ2-7 | . | TRBV6-5 | CASMGGGSYEQYF | TGTGCCAGCATGGGGGGAGGGAGCTACGAGCAGTACTTC
TRBD1 | TRBJ1-2 | once | TRBV19 | CASSIPSGTAIYGYTF | TGTGCCAGTAGTATCCCCTCCGGGACAGCAATCTATGGCTACACCTTC
. | TRBJ2-5 | . | TRBV13 | CASSSPNQGRETQYF | TGTGCCAGCAGCTCACCCAATCAGGGGCGAGAGACCCAGTACTTC
TRBD1 | TRBJ2-1 | . | TRBV19 | CASKRDSLGSEQFF | TGTGCCAGTAAACGGGACAGTCTCGGTAGTGAGCAGTTCTTC
. | TRBJ2-1 | . | TRBV14 | CASSHLANNEQFF | TGTGCCAGCAGCCACCTAGCAAACAATGAGCAGTTCTTC
TRBD1 | TRBJ2-5 | . | TRBV20-1 | CSVSDRETQYF | TGCAGTGTTTCGGACAGGGAGACCCAGTACTTC
. | TRBJ1-2 | . | TRBV7-9 | CASSLRDVYGYTF | TGTGCCAGCAGCTTGAGGGATGTCTATGGCTACACCTTC
. | TRBJ2-6 | . | TRBV11-2 | CASSGPRATGANVLTF | TGTGCCAGCAGCGGGCCGAGAGCTACTGGGGCCAACGTCCTGACTTTC
TRBD1 | TRBJ1-2 | . | TRBV6-5 | CASSYSGTGYGYGYTF | TGTGCCAGCAGTTACTCTGGGACAGGGTATGGGTATGGCTACACCTTC